Below, 32 T cell receptor beta chains from the same sample are listed, as sequenced in a study of cytomegalovirus exposure and HLA in healthy donors. In the PCR, 60 Vbeta and 13 Jbeta primers were used. Sequenced by immunoSEQ multiplex PCR; TCRdb stores in-frame clones only, minus some. The sample consists of fewer than 150,000 clones, 60% to 80% of them appearing once. Sequencing was carried out using PBMCs. The receptor source for this set is a young man in good health and CMV-seronegative.

This chain connects TRBV19 to TRBJ2-3; 7 bases align to TRBD2. Germline loops: CDR1 LNHDA, CDR2 SQIVND (reference sequence). V lost 9 bases to trimming and J lost 2 bases; unmatched junction nucleotides: 5. The CDR3 is made up of 13 amino acids. CDR3 in amino acids: CASLADHTDTQYF. In DNA, the CDR3 is TGTGCCAGCCTAGCGGACCACACAGATACGCAGTATTTT.

This clone was detected only once. The V and J genes are TRBV28 and TRBJ2-7, with TRBD1 matching over 7 bases. The length of the CDR3 is 13 residues. CDR1 is MDHEN and CDR2 is SYDVKM in the germline V gene. V was pared by 7 bases and J by 2 bases, with 5 bases of the junction left unmatched. The CDR3 protein is CASTPGTAYEQYF. In DNA, the CDR3 is TGTGCCAGCACCCCAGGGACAGCCTACGAGCAGTACTTC.

J is TRBJ2-7 and V is TRBV6-6; D uncertain. The V gene's germline CDR1 is MNHNY and CDR2 SVGAGI (reference sequence). This CDR3 is 12 amino acids long. Deletions cut 5 bases from V and 7 bases from J, with 12 bases between. The CDR3 DNA reads as TGTGCCAGCAGTCCGGTCGAGTCAGAGCAGTACTTC. As protein: CASSPVESEQYF.

The chain is built from TRBV27 and TRBJ2-1, with 10 bases fitting TRBD2. Germline V CDR1 and CDR2: MNHEY, SMNVEV (reference sequence). This CDR3 region has 16 residues. V dropped 4 bases and J dropped 4; count of bases not matched to a gene: 7. CDR3 in amino acids: CASSSILAGGYNEQFF. The CDR3 DNA reads TGTGCCAGCAGTTCAATATTAGCGGGGGGATACAATGAGCAGTTCTTC.

The gene calls are TRBV6-1 and TRBJ2-7, with D possibly TRBD1 on 6 matching bases. The V gene's germline CDR1 is MNHNS and CDR2 SASEGT. The ends were cut back, 2 bases at V and 3 bases at J, with 8 bases in the middle. The CDR3 runs 13 residues. CDR3 region: CASSETGFYEQYF. The CDR3 nucleotides read TGTGCCAGCAGTGAAACAGGGTTCTACGAGCAGTACTTC.

This sequence joins TRBV6-5 and TRBJ2-7; D unclear. Germline assignment: CDR1 MNHEY and CDR2 SVGAGI. The CDR3 contains 15 residues. Trimming removed 0 bases from V and 2 bases from J, with 11 bases in between. In nucleotides, the CDR3 is TGTGCCAGCAGTTACTCGATCCAAGGAGCCTACGAGCAGTACTTC. It encodes CASSYSIQGAYEQYF.

In this sample, this clone turned up a few times. The rearrangement links TRBV9 to TRBJ2-5; 8 bases map to TRBD2. Germline-derived CDR1 and CDR2 are SGDLS and YYNGEE. CDR3 length equals 14 residues. Losses at the gene ends were 4 bases for V and 5 bases for J; bases not matched to a gene: 7. The CDR3 DNA follows: TGTGCCAGCAGCACCAGCGGGAGAGGGGAGACCCAGTACTTC. It encodes CASSTSGRGETQYF.

This chain uses TRBV28 with TRBJ2-3; 8 bases agree with TRBD2. Germline CDR1 reads MDHEN; CDR2 reads SYDVKM. Unmatched junction bases numbered 5, after V lost 0 bases and J lost 6 bases. CDR3 size: 15 residues. As DNA, the CDR3 is TGTGCCAGCAGTTTATGGCGGAGCGGGAGCGATACGCAGTATTTT. Its translation: CASSLWRSGSDTQYF.

The gene calls are TRBV7-7 and TRBJ2-7; possibly TRBD2 for D (6 bases). Germline CDR1 reads SSHAT; CDR2 reads FNYEAQ (reference sequence). The CDR3 totals 13 residues. CDR3 coding DNA: TGTGCTGGCAGCCCCACGGGGGTAGTCGAGCAGTACTTC. It specifies CAGSPTGVVEQYF.

V is TRBV5-1 and J is TRBJ2-1; D may be TRBD1 (5 bases). The V end was cut by 4 bases, the J end by 0 bases, with 11 bases between. Germline assignment: CDR1 SGHRS and CDR2 YFSETQ. The CDR3 has 15 amino acids. DNA for the CDR3: TGCGCCAGCAGCATAGGACACCTCTCCTACAATGAGCAGTTCTTC. Its translation is CASSIGHLSYNEQFF.

This clone was seen only a few times. This chain links TRBV6-5 with TRBJ1-5; 7 bases line up with TRBD1. The CDR3 contains 13 residues. CDR1 and CDR2 (germline): MNHEY, SVGAGI. Unmatched junction bases numbered 6, after V lost 4 bases and J lost 9 bases. CDR3 in DNA: TGTGCCAGCAGTTTGGGCGACAGGGCGCCCCAGCATTTT. Protein sequence: CASSLGDRAPQHF.

This clone has only a few counts. The gene calls are TRBV19 and TRBJ2-7, with 7 bases matching TRBD1. CDR1 and CDR2 (germline): LNHDA, SQIVND (reference sequence). This CDR3 has 15 amino acids. The V gene end was trimmed by 1 base and the J gene end by 0 bases; junction bases not matched to a gene: 3. CDR3 nucleotides: TGTGCCAGTAGTATAGCCACAGGGGCCTCCTACGAGCAGTACTTC. It specifies CASSIATGASYEQYF.

This sequence joins TRBV7-6 and TRBJ2-5, with D possibly matching TRBD2 (6 bases). The DNA end favors TRBJ2-7, so the J call may be wrong. The CDR3 sequence is 12 residues long. Looked up from germline, CDR1 is SGHVS and CDR2 is FNYEAQ. CDR3 residues: CASGERVGEQYF. The CDR3, as DNA: TGTGCCAGCGGAGAGCGGGTCGGCGAGCAGTACTTC.

This clone was seen a handful of times. The chain links TRBV6-1 to TRBJ2-6, with D uncertain. The germline V and J ends were trimmed by 5 bases and 1 base, with 9 bases remaining between them. The CDR3 runs to 15 residues. Germline V gene sequence: CDR1 MNHNS, CDR2 SASEGT. The CDR3 loop reads CASSLLLSGANVLTF. CDR3 in DNA: TGTGCCAGCAGTCTACTGCTTTCTGGGGCCAACGTCCTGACTTTC.

The chain links TRBV6-5 to TRBJ1-1; D is ambiguous. Trimming shortened V by 2 bases and J by 5 bases, and 9 bases separated the two germline ends. Germline CDR1 MNHEY, CDR2 SVGAGI. This CDR3 is 13 amino acids long. The CDR3 reads CASSYRGSTEAFF. The DNA of the CDR3 is TGTGCCAGCAGTTACCGGGGAAGTACTGAAGCTTTCTTT.

This clone appeared a single time. V usage is TRBV7-2 and J usage is TRBJ2-7, with 7 bases matching TRBD2. The junction had 8 bases not matched to a gene; V was cut back by 3 bases and J by 6 bases. Germline assignment: CDR1 SGHTA and CDR2 FQGNSA. This CDR3 spans 14 amino acids. This chain's CDR3 is CASSFVAGESEQYF. DNA for the CDR3: TGTGCCAGCAGCTTTGTTGCGGGGGAAAGCGAGCAGTACTTC.

This clone was counted between two and nine times. The chain has TRBV6-1 and TRBJ2-6; D is possibly TRBD2 (6 bases). CDR3 length: 16 amino acids. The germline CDR1 and CDR2 sequences are MNHNS and SASEGT. V lost 3 bases and J 0 bases, leaving 9 bases between the germline ends. The CDR3 is CASSDRGSSGANVLTF. In nucleotides, the CDR3 is TGTGCCAGCAGTGATCGGGGGTCCTCTGGGGCCAACGTCCTGACTTTC.

The rearrangement joins TRBV7-8 to TRBJ2-7, with 9 positions matching TRBD1. J was trimmed by 4 bases and V by 6 bases; bases with no gene match: 16. CDR1 is SGHVS, CDR2 FQNEAQ, per germline. This CDR3 comprises 17 residues. Here the CDR3 DNA reads TGTGCCAGCAGGGGACAGGGTAGAAGGCGGGAGAGTTACGAGCAGTACTTC. Amino acids: CASRGQGRRRESYEQYF.

The sample holds a few counts of this clone. The chain carries TRBV15 and TRBJ1-5; 7 bases agree with TRBD1. The junction had 9 bases not matched to a gene; V was cut back by 5 bases and J by 5 bases. The CDR3 is made up of 15 amino acids. Per the germline V gene, CDR1 is LNHNV and CDR2 is YYDKDF (reference sequence). The CDR3 DNA reads as TGTGCCACCAGCCGTTCGACAGGGTGGGATCAGCCCCAGCATTTT. Amino acid sequence: CATSRSTGWDQPQHF.

This chain joins TRBV9 and TRBJ2-5; no definite D call. CDR3 length: 14 residues. Germline values: CDR1 SGDLS, CDR2 YYNGEE. Trimming pared 4 bases from V and 3 bases from J, leaving 13 bases between. The CDR3 region has the DNA TGTGCCAGCAGCCCCCACGGGTGGGAAGAGACCCAGTACTTC. Protein product: CASSPHGWEETQYF.

The CDR3 region has the DNA TGTGCCAGCAGCTTATGGCCAACCACAGATACGCAGTATTTT. This codes for CASSLWPTTDTQYF. V usage is TRBV7-2 and J usage is TRBJ2-3; the D is unclear. Trimming cost V 2 bases and J 2 bases, with 8 bases left between them. Germline CDR1 is SGHTA and CDR2 is FQGNSA. CDR3 length: 14 amino acids.

This clone came up once. CDR3 in amino acids: CASSPRTAATNEKLFF. Here the CDR3 DNA reads TGTGCCAGTAGTCCCCGGACAGCGGCAACTAATGAAAAACTGTTTTTT. V usage is TRBV19 and J usage is TRBJ1-4, with D possibly being TRBD1 (6 bases). The CDR3 length is 16 residues. Germline-derived CDR1 and CDR2 are LNHDA and SQIVND (reference sequence). Trimming took 5 bases from V and 0 from J, leaving 13 bases between them.

V and J are TRBV29-1 and TRBJ1-6; 8 bases are shared with TRBD1. There are 14 residues in the CDR3. The junction had 7 bases not matched to a gene; V was cut back by 7 bases and J by 5 bases. Germline lookup yields CDR1 SQVTM and CDR2 ANQGSEA. In DNA, the CDR3 is TGCAGCGCAACGACAGGGGCGGATAATTCACCCCTCCACTTT. The encoded protein is CSATTGADNSPLHF.

This chain links TRBV11-3 with TRBJ2-6; no definite D call. CDR3 length equals 13 residues. Per germline, CDR1 SGHNT and CDR2 YENEEA. Trimming took 2 bases from V and 4 from J, leaving 3 bases between them. The CDR3 DNA is TGTGCCAGCAGCTTACAGGGGGCCAACGTCCTGACTTTC. Protein: CASSLQGANVLTF.

The J gene is TRBJ2-1, the V gene TRBV19, with TRBD2 as a possible D gene (7 bases). This CDR3 spans 16 amino acids. CDR1 and CDR2 from the germline V gene are LNHDA and SQIVND (reference sequence). Deletions cut 10 bases from V and 9 bases from J, with 28 bases between. This CDR3 is CAIRDLRRGLASEQFF. The CDR3 coding sequence is TGTGCCATCAGGGACTTAAGGCGGGGGCTAGCAAGTGAGCAGTTCTTC.

The V and J genes are TRBV5-1 and TRBJ2-3; 8 positions agree with TRBD2. The J segment lost 1 base and the V segment lost 4 bases, leaving 2 bases of the junction unmatched. The CDR3 extends over 14 amino acids. CDR1 is SGHRS and CDR2 is YFSETQ in the germline V gene. The DNA for the CDR3 is TGCGCCAGCAGCCCGGGACTAGGCACAGATACGCAGTATTTT. Amino acid sequence: CASSPGLGTDTQYF.

This clone was seen once. CDR3 residues: CASSVGGTVNQPQHF. Written as DNA, the CDR3 is TGTGCCAGCAGCGTAGGAGGGACAGTTAATCAGCCCCAGCATTTT. J is TRBJ1-5 and V is TRBV9; 7 nucleotides match TRBD1. J lost 4 bases, V lost 0 bases, and 4 bases had no gene match. Germline assignment: CDR1 SGDLS and CDR2 YYNGEE. The CDR3 consists of 15 residues.

V gene TRBV7-9 combines with J gene TRBJ1-5, with D maybe TRBD1 (5 bases). The CDR3 contains 14 residues. Trimming shortened V by 0 bases and J by 6 bases, and 9 bases separated the two germline ends. CDR1 is SEHNR, CDR2 FQNEAQ, per germline (reference sequence). The CDR3 DNA follows: TGTGCCAGCAGCTTAGCGGTAGGGGCTCAGCCCCAGCATTTT. Encoded protein: CASSLAVGAQPQHF.

This rearrangement joins TRBV5-8 to TRBJ1-1; 10 nucleotides agree with TRBD1. This CDR3 contains 14 residues. The ends lost 5 bases at V and 6 bases at J; junction bases unmatched: 7. CDR1 and CDR2 (germline): SGHTS, YDEGEE. The CDR3 sequence: CASSYGQGGPEAFF. The CDR3 nucleotides are TGTGCCAGCAGTTACGGACAGGGGGGCCCTGAAGCTTTCTTT.

This clone was seen a few times. The rearrangement joins TRBV4-3 to TRBJ2-7; D may be TRBD1 (6 bases). Trimming took off 4 bases at V and 2 bases at J, with 12 bases between the two ends. The CDR3 is 14 residues long. From germline, CDR1 is LGHNA and CDR2 YSLEER. The CDR3 is CASSRTAFTYEQYF. CDR3 sequence (DNA): TGCGCCAGCAGCCGGACAGCATTTACCTACGAGCAGTACTTC.

The chain links TRBV5-4 to TRBJ2-5; 14 bases are a match to TRBD2. Germline-derived CDR1 and CDR2 are SGHNT and YYREEE (reference sequence). The CDR3 is made up of 16 amino acids. Trimming took 4 bases from V and 4 from J; bases not matched to a gene: 6. In DNA form, the CDR3 reads TGTGCCAGCAGCCCCGGGACTAGCGGGAGAAGAGAGACCCAGTACTTC. Protein product: CASSPGTSGRRETQYF.

This chain links TRBV25-1 with TRBJ1-2, with 7 bases fitting TRBD1. The CDR3 runs to 17 residues. Germline CDR1 reads MGHDK; CDR2 reads SYGVNS. V lost 1 base to trimming and J lost 1 base; unmatched junction nucleotides: 9. The CDR3 is CASSEWTGAEDNYGYTF. CDR3 DNA sequence: TGTGCCAGCAGTGAATGGACAGGCGCCGAAGATAACTATGGCTACACCTTC.